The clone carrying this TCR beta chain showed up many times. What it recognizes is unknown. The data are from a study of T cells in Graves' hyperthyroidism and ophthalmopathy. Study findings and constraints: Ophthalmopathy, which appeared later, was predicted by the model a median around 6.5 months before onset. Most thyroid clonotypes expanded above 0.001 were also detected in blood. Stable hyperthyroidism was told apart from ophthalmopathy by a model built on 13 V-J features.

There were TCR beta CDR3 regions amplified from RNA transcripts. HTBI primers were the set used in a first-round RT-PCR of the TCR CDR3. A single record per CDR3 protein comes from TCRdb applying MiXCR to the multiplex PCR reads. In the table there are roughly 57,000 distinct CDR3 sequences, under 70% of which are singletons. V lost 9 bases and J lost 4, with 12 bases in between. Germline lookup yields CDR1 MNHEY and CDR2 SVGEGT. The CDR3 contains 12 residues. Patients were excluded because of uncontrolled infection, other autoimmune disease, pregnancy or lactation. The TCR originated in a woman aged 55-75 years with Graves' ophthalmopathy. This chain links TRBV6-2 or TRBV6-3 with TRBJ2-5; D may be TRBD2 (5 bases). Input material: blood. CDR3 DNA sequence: TGTGCCAGTTCCTTACTAGGAGAGACCCAGTACTTC. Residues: CASSLLGETQYF.